This is a list of T cell receptor beta chains from one sample in a study of cytomegalovirus exposure and HLA in healthy donors. Clones were read by immunoSEQ multiplex PCR, and TCRdb kept only the in-frame ones, dropping some. The repertoire holds roughly 200,000 clones, with approximately 11% as singletons. Sequencing was performed on PBMCs. Receptors were obtained from a man aged 50-59 years in good health and CMV-seropositive. Each CDR3 is given with its conserved first and last residue. The D gene is left open where the match is weak. A row's size may be missing; if present it is once, few, many or a size class.

CASSHLGAGETQYF TGTGCCAGCAGTCATTTAGGGGCGGGGGAGACCCAGTACTTC TRBV6-6 . . TRBJ2-5
CASRDSSGANVLTF TGTGCCAGCAGGGACAGCTCTGGGGCCAACGTCCTGACTTTC TRBV2 . . TRBJ2-6
CAPFPGWETQYF TGTGCCCCTTTTCCAGGCTGGGAGACCCAGTACTTC TRBV6-1 . . TRBJ2-5
CASRLAGGIYNEQFF TGTGCCAGCAGACTAGCGGGGGGTATCTACAATGAGCAGTTCTTC TRBV7-8 TRBD2 . TRBJ2-1
CASSDLSGEETQYF TGTGCCAGCAGTGATCTATCGGGGGAAGAGACCCAGTACTTC TRBV2 . . TRBJ2-5
CASSSNLAGGLETQYF TGTGCCAGCAGCAGCAATTTAGCGGGGGGGCTTGAGACCCAGTACTTC TRBV5-6 TRBD2 . TRBJ2-5
CASSQPAGAGTGELFF TGTGCCAGCAGCCAACCGGCGGGGGCGGGCACCGGGGAGCTGTTTTTT TRBV28 . few TRBJ2-2
CASRPGGVETQYF TGTGCCAGTCGTCCCGGGGGAGTAGAGACCCAGTACTTC TRBV5-6 . . TRBJ2-5
CASRSDRGLTGELFF TGTGCCAGCAGGTCAGACAGGGGGCTTACCGGGGAGCTGTTTTTT TRBV7-9 TRBD1 . TRBJ2-2
CASSSYYQETQYF TGTGCCAGCAGCTCCTATTACCAAGAGACCCAGTACTTC TRBV11-3 . . TRBJ2-5
CASSLGGGASTDTQYF TGTGCCAGCAGCTTGGGAGGGGGAGCTAGCACAGATACGCAGTATTTT TRBV5-4 . . TRBJ2-3
CASSLQRYNEQFF TGTGCCAGCAGTTTACAACGGTACAATGAGCAGTTCTTC TRBV28 . . TRBJ2-1
CASSPLTRLNTEAFF TGTGCCAGCAGCCCCCTGACGAGACTTAACACTGAAGCTTTCTTT TRBV7-3 . . TRBJ1-1
CASSQGLWDSDNSPLHF TGCGCCAGCAGCCAAGGCTTATGGGACAGCGATAATTCACCCCTCCACTTT TRBV4-1 TRBD1 . TRBJ1-6
CASSPSVGAPGKAFF TGTGCCAGCTCACCATCGGTGGGGGCGCCGGGGAAAGCTTTCTTT TRBV18 . . TRBJ1-1
CSVADRGVETQYF TGCAGCGTTGCGGACAGGGGTGTAGAGACCCAGTACTTC TRBV29-1 TRBD1 few TRBJ2-5
CASSLVGLAAKTQYF TGTGCCAGCAGCTTAGTTGGTCTAGCGGCGAAGACCCAGTACTTC TRBV11-2 TRBD2 . TRBJ2-5
CASSRQGWESDTQYF TGTGCCAGCAGCAGACAGGGGTGGGAGTCAGATACGCAGTATTTT TRBV6-5 TRBD1 . TRBJ2-3
CASNSGGGYGYTF TGTGCCAGTAACTCGGGGGGCGGCTATGGCTACACCTTC TRBV19 . few TRBJ1-2
CASSLQTGGYTF TGTGCCAGCAGTCTTCAGACAGGCGGCTACACCTTC TRBV28 . few TRBJ1-2
CASSSRVNTIYF TGTGCCAGCAGTAGCAGGGTAAACACCATATATTTT TRBV6-1 . . TRBJ1-3
CASSESGPGRGKETQYF TGTGCCAGCAGTGAATCAGGTCCCGGGAGGGGCAAAGAGACCCAGTACTTC TRBV2 TRBD2 . TRBJ2-5
CASRSGVQETQYF TGCGCCAGCAGAAGCGGGGTACAAGAGACCCAGTACTTC TRBV5-1 TRBD2 few TRBJ2-5
CASSFAASSGGANEQFF TGCGCCAGCAGCTTTGCAGCCTCTAGCGGGGGGGCCAATGAGCAGTTCTTC TRBV5-1 TRBD2 few TRBJ2-1
CASSLSTLAGGPHTQYF TGTGCCAGCAGTTTATCCACGCTAGCGGGGGGGCCGCATACGCAGTATTTT TRBV27 TRBD2 few TRBJ2-3
CASSLRTGDTGELFF TGCGCCAGCAGCTTGAGAACAGGGGACACCGGGGAGCTGTTTTTT TRBV5-1 TRBD1 few TRBJ2-2
CASSPTGVRQPQHF TGTGCCAGCAGCCCGACAGGGGTGAGACAGCCCCAGCATTTT TRBV7-9 TRBD1 few TRBJ1-5
CASSESTPGTGYSNQPQHF TGCGCCAGCAGTGAGTCGACTCCTGGGACAGGATATAGCAATCAGCCCCAGCATTTT TRBV10-2 TRBD1 few TRBJ1-5
CASSIVPGATTEAFF TGTGCCAGTAGTATAGTTCCAGGGGCGACCACTGAAGCTTTCTTT TRBV19 . . TRBJ1-1
CASSAYLTGSDTQYF TGTGCCAGCAGCGCCTACCTTACCGGTTCAGATACGCAGTATTTT TRBV4-2 . . TRBJ2-3
CASSSGGARPSTDTQYF TGCGCCAGCAGCTCCGGGGGGGCGAGACCGAGCACAGATACGCAGTATTTT TRBV5-1 TRBD2 . TRBJ2-3
CASSRGGQSSGNTIYF TGTGCCAGCAGCCGGGGAGGCCAGAGCTCTGGAAACACCATATATTTT TRBV5-4 . few TRBJ1-3
CASSQSQGAGNQPQHF TGCGCCAGCAGCCAAAGCCAGGGTGCGGGCAATCAGCCCCAGCATTTT TRBV4-1 . . TRBJ1-5
CAWSLTGRNSPLHF TGTGCCTGGAGTTTGACGGGGAGAAATTCACCCCTCCACTTT TRBV30 . few TRBJ1-6
CASRSDRNYGYTF TGTGCCAGCAGATCGGACAGGAACTATGGCTACACCTTC TRBV7-9 TRBD1 few TRBJ1-2
CATSRGGTRGYEQYF TGTGCCACCAGCAGAGGGGGGACTAGGGGCTACGAGCAGTACTTC TRBV15 TRBD2 . TRBJ2-7
CASSSRHRQETQYF TGTGCCAGCAGCTCCCGACATCGTCAAGAGACCCAGTACTTC TRBV7-9 . . TRBJ2-5
CASSVGPGTEAFF TGTGCCAGCAGCGTAGGGCCGGGCACTGAAGCTTTCTTT TRBV9 . few TRBJ1-1
CASSELGDRTNQPQHF TGTGCCAGCAGTGAACTCGGGGACAGGACGAATCAGCCCCAGCATTTT TRBV6-1 TRBD1 few TRBJ1-5
CASSGGAGGTTDTQYF TGTGCCAGCAGCGGGGGGGCCGGGGGGACCACAGATACGCAGTATTTT TRBV9 . few TRBJ2-3
CASSLGLAGETQYF TGTGCCAGCAGTTTGGGCTTAGCGGGTGAGACCCAGTACTTC TRBV6-1 TRBD2 few TRBJ2-5
CASSLQIAGPLTDTQYF TGTGCCAGCAGCTTACAAATAGCGGGTCCACTCACAGATACGCAGTATTTT TRBV11-3 TRBD2 few TRBJ2-3
CATGTSEADTQYF TGTGCCACGGGGACTAGCGAGGCAGATACGCAGTATTTT TRBV10-3 TRBD2 few TRBJ2-3
CASSPRGGDNEQFF TGTGCCAGCAGCCCTCGTGGAGGGGACAATGAGCAGTTCTTC TRBV5-4 . few TRBJ2-1
CASRAPYSNQPQHF TGTGCCAGCAGGGCCCCGTATAGCAATCAGCCCCAGCATTTT TRBV2 . . TRBJ1-5
CASSQDFSSGEFF TGTGCCAGCAGCCAAGATTTCTCGAGCGGAGAGTTCTTC TRBV14 . . TRBJ2-1
CASSARVGTGVVTEAFF TGTGCCAGCAGCGCAAGAGTCGGGACAGGGGTTGTCACTGAAGCTTTCTTT TRBV7-9 TRBD1 . TRBJ1-1
CASSQGGSEKLFF TGTGCCAGCAGCCAAGGGGGCAGTGAAAAACTGTTTTTT TRBV4-2 . few TRBJ1-4
CASSLGRGTDTQYF TGTGCCAGCAGCTTGGGTAGAGGCACAGATACGCAGTATTTT TRBV5-4 . . TRBJ2-3
CASSPNRLTGGQETQYF TGTGCCAGCAGCCCGAACAGACTTACAGGGGGGCAAGAGACCCAGTACTTC TRBV14 TRBD1 few TRBJ2-5
CASSSTLGTEQFF TGTGCCAGCAGCTCCACCCTCGGGACAGAGCAGTTCTTC TRBV7-3 . . TRBJ2-1
CASSYEVVAGGIPTGELFF TGTGCCAGCAGCTATGAGGTGGTTGCGGGGGGCATCCCCACCGGGGAGCTGTTTTTT TRBV7-2 TRBD2 few TRBJ2-2
CASSQDTHGTQYF TGTGCCAGCAGCCAAGATACGCACGGTACGCAGTATTTT TRBV4-2 . . TRBJ2-3